This TCR beta chain is from a study of immune evolution from preneoplasia to lung adenocarcinoma. Details on this clone: Antigen specificity is unknown.

Sequenced by immunoSEQ multiplex PCR; TCRdb stores in-frame clones only, minus some. The sample includes 23,000 or so clones, approximately 71% of them seen just once. Study results and limitations: Normal lung had the highest top T cell clone frequencies. Normal lung had highest clonality; later lesions appeared denser, more diverse.

Between the mid-2010s and the late 2010s, patients underwent resection in Japan or China. Premalignant or tumor cells were enriched by macro-dissection after pathologic assessment. V was trimmed by 5 bases and J by 0 bases, leaving 9 bases between them. There are 14 residues in the CDR3. In germline, CDR1 is LNHDA, CDR2 SQIVND (reference sequence). Sequencing input: FFPE invasive lung adenocarcinoma tissue. The sequence was collected from a person between 55 and 69 years old with lung adenocarcinoma. The V and J genes are TRBV19 and TRBJ2-3; D call uncertain. CDR3 DNA sequence: TGTGCCAGTAGTTCGCAACCCAGCACAGATACGCAGTATTTT. Residues: CASSSQPSTDTQYF.